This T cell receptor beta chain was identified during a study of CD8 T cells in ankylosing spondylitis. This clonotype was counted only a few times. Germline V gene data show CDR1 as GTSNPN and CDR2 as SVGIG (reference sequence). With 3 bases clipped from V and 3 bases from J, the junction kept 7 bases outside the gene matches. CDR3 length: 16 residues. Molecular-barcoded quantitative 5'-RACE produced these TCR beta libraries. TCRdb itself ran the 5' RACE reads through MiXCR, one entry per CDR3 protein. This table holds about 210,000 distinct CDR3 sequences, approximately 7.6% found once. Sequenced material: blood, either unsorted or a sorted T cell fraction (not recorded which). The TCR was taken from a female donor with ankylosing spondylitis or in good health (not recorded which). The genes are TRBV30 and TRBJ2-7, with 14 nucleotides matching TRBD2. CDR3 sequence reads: CAWSPGTSGSNYEQYF. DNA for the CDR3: TGTGCCTGGAGCCCCGGGACTAGCGGGAGTAACTACGAGCAGTACTTC.